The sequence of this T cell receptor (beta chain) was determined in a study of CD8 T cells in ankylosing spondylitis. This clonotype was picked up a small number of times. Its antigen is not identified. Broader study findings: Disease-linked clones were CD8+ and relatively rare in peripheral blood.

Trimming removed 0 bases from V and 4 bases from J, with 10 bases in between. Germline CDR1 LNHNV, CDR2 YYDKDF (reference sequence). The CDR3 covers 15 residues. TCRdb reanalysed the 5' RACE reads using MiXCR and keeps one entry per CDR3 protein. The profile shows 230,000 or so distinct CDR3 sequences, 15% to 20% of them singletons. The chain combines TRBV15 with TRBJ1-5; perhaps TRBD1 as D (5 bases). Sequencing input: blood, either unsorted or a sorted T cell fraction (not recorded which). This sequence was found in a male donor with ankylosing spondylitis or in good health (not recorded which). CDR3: CATSREWAGNQPQHF. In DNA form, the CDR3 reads TGTGCCACCAGCAGAGAGTGGGCAGGGAATCAGCCCCAGCATTTT.